This T cell receptor (beta chain) was profiled in a study of T cells in Graves' hyperthyroidism and ophthalmopathy. Study context: Peripheral blood was drawn at first diagnosis, prior to all treatment.

This CDR3 is built from 16 residues. Trimming cost V 1 base and J 4 bases, with 14 bases left between them. Clinical Activity Scores of at least 3, NOSPECS grades of at least 4 and durations under 3 months characterized ophthalmopathy patients. An approximately 10 ml volume of fresh peripheral blood provided the PBMCs. Authors of the study amplified TCR beta CDR3 regions from RNA transcripts. During a first-round RT-PCR of the TCR CDR3, the HTBI primer set was used. Each CDR3 protein gets one entry after TCRdb re-called the multiplex PCR reads with MiXCR. Of about 640,000 distinct CDR3 sequences listed, less than 25% are singletons. This clonotype was detected only a few times.

The TCR sequence derives from a man younger than 45 with Graves' ophthalmopathy. Sequencing was performed on blood. The chain joins TRBV12-3 or TRBV12-4 to TRBJ2-1, with a weak D call TRBD2 (5 bases). The CDR3 nucleotides read TGTGCCAGCAGTTTAGGAGGCGGGCGGGTATACAATGAGCAGTTCTTC. It translates to CASSLGGGRVYNEQFF.